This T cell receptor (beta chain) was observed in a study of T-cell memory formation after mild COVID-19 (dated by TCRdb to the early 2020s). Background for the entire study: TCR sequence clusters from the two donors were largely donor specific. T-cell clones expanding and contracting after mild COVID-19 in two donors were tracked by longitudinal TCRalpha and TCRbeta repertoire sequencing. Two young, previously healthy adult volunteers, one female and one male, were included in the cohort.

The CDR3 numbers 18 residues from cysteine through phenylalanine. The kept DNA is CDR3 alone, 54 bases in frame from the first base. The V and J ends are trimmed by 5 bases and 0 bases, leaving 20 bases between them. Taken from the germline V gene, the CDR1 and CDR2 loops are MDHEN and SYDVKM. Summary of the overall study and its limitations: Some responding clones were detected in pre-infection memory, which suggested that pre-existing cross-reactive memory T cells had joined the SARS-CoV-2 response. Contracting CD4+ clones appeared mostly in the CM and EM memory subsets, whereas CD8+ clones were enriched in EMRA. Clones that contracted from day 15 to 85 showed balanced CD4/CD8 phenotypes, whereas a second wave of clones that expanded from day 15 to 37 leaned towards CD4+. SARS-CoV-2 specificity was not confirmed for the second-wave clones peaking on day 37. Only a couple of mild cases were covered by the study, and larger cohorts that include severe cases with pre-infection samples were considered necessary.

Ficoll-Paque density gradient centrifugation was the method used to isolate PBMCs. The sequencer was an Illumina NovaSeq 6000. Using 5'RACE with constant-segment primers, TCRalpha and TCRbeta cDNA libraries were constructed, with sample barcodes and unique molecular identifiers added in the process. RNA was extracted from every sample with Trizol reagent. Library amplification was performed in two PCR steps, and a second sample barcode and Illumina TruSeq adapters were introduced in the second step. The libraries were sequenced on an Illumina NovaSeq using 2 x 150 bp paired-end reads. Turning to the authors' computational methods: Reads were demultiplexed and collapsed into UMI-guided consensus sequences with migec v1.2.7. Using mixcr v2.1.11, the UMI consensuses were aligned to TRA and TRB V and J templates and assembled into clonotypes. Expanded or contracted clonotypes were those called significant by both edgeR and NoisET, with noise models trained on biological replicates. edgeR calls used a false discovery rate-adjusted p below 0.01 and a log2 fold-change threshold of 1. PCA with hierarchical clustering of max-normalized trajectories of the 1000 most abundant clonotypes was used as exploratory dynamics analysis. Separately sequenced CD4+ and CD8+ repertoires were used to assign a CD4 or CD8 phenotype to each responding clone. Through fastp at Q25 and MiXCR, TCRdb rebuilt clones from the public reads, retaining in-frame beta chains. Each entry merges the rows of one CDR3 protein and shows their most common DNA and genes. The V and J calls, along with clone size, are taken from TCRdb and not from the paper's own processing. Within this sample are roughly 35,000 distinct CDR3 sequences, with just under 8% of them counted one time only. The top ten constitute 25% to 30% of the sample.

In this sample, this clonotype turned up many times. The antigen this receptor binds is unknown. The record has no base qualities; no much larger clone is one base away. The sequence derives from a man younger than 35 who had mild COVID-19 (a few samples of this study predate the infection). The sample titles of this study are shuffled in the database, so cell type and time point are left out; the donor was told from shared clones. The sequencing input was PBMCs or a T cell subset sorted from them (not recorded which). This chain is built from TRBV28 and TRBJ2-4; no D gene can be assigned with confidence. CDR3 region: CASSPSPQSILAKNIQYF. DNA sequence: TGTGCCAGCAGTCCGTCGCCACAAAGTATCCTAGCCAAAAACATTCAGTACTTC.